This T cell receptor (beta chain) was identified in a study of metastatic and nonmetastatic thyroid tumors. Germline assignment: CDR1 SQVTM and CDR2 ANQGSEA. Trimming left V 4 bases short and J 2 bases short, with 14 bases between. This CDR3 has 15 amino acids. Thyroid surgery took place with no prior treatment in any patient. TCRdb re-called clones via MiXCR from the PCR reads. The sample lists 35,000 to 50,000 clones; less than 5% were seen once. This clone was recorded many times. This receptor was taken from a female donor with papillary thyroid cancer or a benign thyroid nodule (not recorded which). Some clones in this sample may be carry-over from other donors' samples. The V and J genes are TRBV29-1 and TRBJ2-2; D is possibly TRBD2 (6 bases). Sequenced input: blood. The CDR3 spells CSVAGGMSNTGELFF. For the CDR3, the DNA is TGCAGCGTTGCGGGCGGGATGTCTAACACCGGGGAGCTGTTTTTT.